This T cell receptor beta chain came from a study of vaccination and CD4 T cells after COVID-19. Study as a whole: As their vaccination, participants received two doses of either BNT162b2 or mRNA-1273 vaccine. Overlapping spike peptides of SARS-CoV-2, HCoV-NL63, HCoV-OC43 and HCoV-229E stimulated the cells. Study-wide points: For convalescent patients, 304 of the 307 vaccine-specific clones analyzed were classified as spike mono-reactive.

Treatment meaning: approximately 11-day PBMC culture with coronavirus spike peptide pools or control peptides (ViraFEST assay). As regards this clonotype: Its antigen remains unidentified.

CDR1 and CDR2 (germline): DFQATT, SNEGSKA (reference sequence). V dropped 0 bases and J dropped 0; count of bases not matched to a gene: 4. The CDR3 contains 16 residues. The Oncomine TCR Beta short-read assay sequenced DNA from cultured CD4+ T cells. TCRdb re-derived calls from the PCR reads in MiXCR, one entry per CDR3 protein. In the table there are 7,500 to 10,000 distinct CDR3 sequences, under 30% of which are singletons. This TCR was sampled from a human donor who had recovered from COVID-19. The chain uses TRBV20-1 and TRBJ2-1; TRBD2 aligns across 8 bases. The sample consisted of CD4+ T cells from blood, cultured in vitro, taken after SARS-CoV-2 vaccination. CDR3 sequence: CSAREISGSSYNEQFF. The CDR3 DNA reads as TGCAGTGCTAGAGAGATAAGCGGGAGCTCCTACAATGAGCAGTTCTTC.